The 20 T cell receptor beta chains reported below all come from one sample, sequenced in a study of blood T cell repertoires in COVID-19. TCRdb's copy holds only in-frame clones and misses some; the assay was immunoSEQ multiplex PCR. The data hold approximately 280,000 clones, with more than 80% observed a single time. Sequencing input: peripheral blood. The receptors were gathered from a woman aged 25 to 39 with COVID-19, enrolled during active disease.

The chain joins TRBV21-1 to TRBJ2-4; the DNA was not compared with TRBD2, the D call given in the table. TRBV21-1 has pseudogene status. The CDR3 covers 15 residues. The CDR3 nucleotides read TGTGCCAGCAGCAAATGGAGTTTAGCCAAAAACATTCAGTACTTC. It codes for CASSKWSLAKNIQYF.

This chain connects TRBV6-1 to TRBJ1-5, with D hard to call. Per germline, CDR1 MNHNS and CDR2 SASEGT. The V gene lost 1 base and the J gene lost 4 bases, with 17 bases spanning the gap. The CDR3 spans 17 residues. The CDR3 region has the DNA TGTGCCAGCAGTGAAGTATCCGGCCGGGGTCTAAATCAGCCCCAGCATTTT. It specifies CASSEVSGRGLNQPQHF.

Worth noting for this clone: Other DNA variants within this sample encode the same CDR3. The V gene is TRBV6-1, the J gene TRBJ1-5; D remains ambiguous. This CDR3 has 14 amino acids. The germline V gene has CDR1 MNHNS and CDR2 SASEGT. Trimming removed 1 base at V and 4 bases at J, with 8 bases between. In DNA form, the CDR3 reads TGTGCCAGCAGTGAAGGGGCAGGTAATCAGCCCCAGCATTTT. It encodes CASSEGAGNQPQHF.

J is TRBJ2-7 and V is TRBV29-1, with a possible D match to TRBD1 (7 bases). CDR1 SQVTM and CDR2 ANQGSEA come from the germline V gene. The V and J ends lost 4 bases and 7 bases respectively, with 20 bases between them. The CDR3 length is 14 residues. CDR3 loop: CSVVQGGQSWEQYF. The CDR3 DNA reads as TGCAGCGTTGTGCAGGGGGGCCAATCGTGGGAGCAGTACTTC.

This rearrangement joins TRBV11-2 to TRBJ2-1; TRBD2 matches 11 bases. There are 16 residues in the CDR3. Germline values: CDR1 SGHAT, CDR2 FQNNGV. Trimming took 5 bases from V and 4 from J; bases not matched to a gene: 7. This CDR3 reads CASSLKLAGDYNEQFF. CDR3 DNA: TGTGCCAGCAGCCTAAAACTAGCGGGGGATTACAATGAGCAGTTCTTC.

The rearrangement joins TRBV7-2 to TRBJ2-5; perhaps TRBD1 as D (6 bases). With 5 bases removed from V and 1 base from J, the gap between germline ends came to 8 bases. This CDR3 region has 13 residues. CDR1 and CDR2 from the germline V gene are SGHTA and FQGNSA. The CDR3 loop is CASSRQAQETQYF. The CDR3 bases are TGTGCCAGCAGCCGACAGGCCCAAGAGACCCAGTACTTC.

About this clone: At one end, the junction sequence differs from germline, possibly due to a read error. The rearrangement joins TRBV7-7 to TRBJ2-2; 11 nucleotides line up with TRBD1. CDR1 and CDR2 (germline): SSHAT, FNYEAQ (reference sequence). The CDR3 has 16 amino acids. The CDR3, as DNA: TGTGCTAGCAGCTTAGGACAGGGGGCGCCCTCCGGGGAGCTGTTTTTT. Translation gives CASSLGQGAPSGELFF.

The chain has TRBV15 and TRBJ2-7; D not resolved. Trimming took off 1 base at V and 3 bases at J, with 7 bases between the two ends. CDR1 and CDR2 (germline): LNHNV, YYDKDF (reference sequence). CDR3 size: 13 residues. The CDR3 DNA follows: TGTGCCACCAGCAGAGCCAACTTCTACGAGCAGTACTTC. Its protein is CATSRANFYEQYF. Supplemented by reference TRBV15 and TRBJ2-7, the full variable domain reads DAMVIQNPRYQVTQFGKPVTLSCSQTLNHNVMYWYQQKSSQAPKLLFHYYDKDFNNEADTPDNFQSRRPNTSFCFLDIRSPGLGDTAMYLCATSRANFYEQYFGPGTRLTVT.

The gene calls are TRBV15 and TRBJ2-2, with a weak D call TRBD1 (6 bases). CDR1 and CDR2 from the germline V gene are LNHNV and YYDKDF (reference sequence). Trimming pared 0 bases from V and 9 bases from J, leaving 8 bases between. This CDR3 has 13 residues. The CDR3 region is CATSRDRGRELFF. The CDR3 nucleotides read TGTGCCACCAGCAGAGACAGGGGAAGGGAGCTGTTTTTT. The variable domain in full, completed from reference TRBV15 and TRBJ2-2, reads DAMVIQNPRYQVTQFGKPVTLSCSQTLNHNVMYWYQQKSSQAPKLLFHYYDKDFNNEADTPDNFQSRRPNTSFCFLDIRSPGLGDTAMYLCATSRDRGRELFFGEGSRLTVL.

This clone was counted once. The J gene is TRBJ1-2, the V gene TRBV18, with D unclear. Looked up from germline, CDR1 is KGHSH and CDR2 is LQKENI. The CDR3 length is 13 residues. V lost 3 bases and J 6 bases, leaving 11 bases between the germline ends. The CDR3 DNA is TGTGCCAGCTCACCGCCCGGGGAGGATGGCTACACCTTC. Residues: CASSPPGEDGYTF.

The chain combines TRBV30 with TRBJ1-4, with a tentative D call TRBD1 (6 bases). Germline-derived CDR1 and CDR2 are GTSNPN and SVGIG (reference sequence). Trimming removed 5 bases from V and 3 bases from J, with 13 bases in between. The CDR3 has 14 residues. The CDR3 DNA reads as TGTGCCTGGGGGGCAGGGGTACCTAATGAAAAACTGTTTTTT. It codes for CAWGAGVPNEKLFF.

V is TRBV28 and J is TRBJ1-1; 12 bases are shared with TRBD1. The CDR3 is 15 residues long. V trimming: 8 bases; J trimming: 6 bases; junction bases outside the gene matches: 10. Germline CDR1 and CDR2: MDHEN and SYDVKM. CDR3 coding DNA: TGTGCCAGCGCACCGTCGGGACAGGGGGCGCCTGAAGCTTTCTTT. It is translated as CASAPSGQGAPEAFF.

The gene calls are TRBV5-1 and TRBJ2-3, with 9 bases aligning to TRBD1. Germline loops: CDR1 SGHRS, CDR2 YFSETQ. V shed 7 bases, J shed 2 bases, and the junction held 11 bases outside the gene matches. This CDR3 is built from 16 residues. The CDR3 region is CASRRGTGWDTDTQYF. DNA for the CDR3: TGCGCCAGCCGCCGCGGGACAGGGTGGGACACAGATACGCAGTATTTT.

J is TRBJ2-5 and V is TRBV21-1; the table calls TRBD1, which could not be checked here. TRBV21-1 is a pseudogene segment. The CDR3 is 14 residues long. The CDR3: CASSKAGQQETQYF. DNA of the CDR3: TGTGCCAGCAGCAAAGCGGGACAGCAAGAGACCCAGTACTTC.

In this sample, this clone turned up once. The V gene is TRBV6-5, the J gene TRBJ2-2; TRBD2 matches at 13 bases. The V gene's germline CDR1 is MNHEY and CDR2 SVGAGI. V shed 8 bases, J shed 2 bases, and the junction held 2 bases outside the gene matches. The CDR3 has 15 residues. CDR3 region: CASWTSGRNTGELFF. DNA for the CDR3: TGTGCCAGCTGGACTAGCGGGAGAAACACCGGGGAGCTGTTTTTT.

This clone came up once. The CDR3 DNA reads as TGTGCCACCCTCGGGACTAGCGGAAACAATGAGCAGTTCTTC. Its protein is CATLGTSGNNEQFF. The chain uses TRBV6-5 and TRBJ2-1; 11 nucleotides line up with TRBD2. The trim removed 10 bases at V and 5 bases at J, leaving 7 bases unmatched. The CDR3 extends over 14 amino acids. Germline assignment: CDR1 MNHEY and CDR2 SVGAGI.

The J gene is TRBJ2-1, the V gene TRBV20-1; unclear D gene. The CDR3 is 13 residues long. In germline, CDR1 is DFQATT, CDR2 SNEGSKA (reference sequence). Trimming left V 3 bases short and J 9 bases short, with 15 bases between. CDR3 nucleotides: TGCAGTGCTAGTATATACTTTTCGGGTGAGCAGTTCTTC. Translating it yields CSASIYFSGEQFF.

CDR3 protein: CSASNRNKLFF. The DNA for the CDR3 is TGCAGTGCTAGTAACAGGAACAAACTGTTTTTT. The rearrangement uses TRBV20-1 and TRBJ1-4, with a weak D call TRBD1 (5 bases). CDR3 length: 11 residues. With 3 bases removed from V and 11 bases from J, the gap between germline ends came to 10 bases. CDR1 and CDR2 (germline): DFQATT, SNEGSKA (reference sequence).

The chain uses TRBV18 and TRBJ2-7; D possibly corresponds to TRBD1 (6 bases). The germline V gene has CDR1 KGHSH and CDR2 LQKENI. V lost 3 bases, J lost 3 bases, and 21 bases lay in between. This CDR3 region has 17 residues. Written as DNA, the CDR3 is TGTGCCAGCTCACCTGGGGCGTCCCAGGGGCTATACTACGAGCAGTACTTC. As protein: CASSPGASQGLYYEQYF.

The gene calls are TRBV19 and TRBJ1-2; a weak D match, TRBD1 (5 bases). CDR3 length equals 12 residues. The V gene's germline CDR1 is LNHDA and CDR2 SQIVND (reference sequence). Between the trimmed V and J ends, which lost 6 bases and 6 bases, there was a span of 11 bases. CDR3 in DNA: TGTGCCAGTAGCTCATTCAGGGATGGCTACACCTTC. Translated, it gives CASSSFRDGYTF.